Listed here are 27 T cell receptor delta chains from one sample, sequenced in a study of γδ T cells in repeated Plasmodium falciparum infection. Flow sorting of PBMC yielded separate Vgamma9/Vdelta2+ and Vdelta2-negative gammadelta T cell populations for bulk repertoire analysis. TCRdb ran CATT on the multiplex PCR reads. The data show approximately 53,000 delta-chain clones, with over 1.5% seen just once and approximately 15% held by the top ten. What was sequenced was gamma-delta T cells from blood. The receptors stem from a pool of human donors (malaria-infected and uninfected, not separated).

For this clone: The protein TCRdb lists belongs to a much larger clone and differs from this DNA's translation at residue 5, which points to a read error; the protein shown is made from the DNA. The chain uses TRDV1 and TRDJ1; 11 nucleotides line up with TRDD3. TCRdb supplies no J gene; here it was assigned by aligning the nucleotide sequence to germline. The trim removed 2 bases at V and 4 bases at J, leaving 21 bases unmatched. Germline loops: CDR1 TSWWSYY, CDR2 QGS. The CDR3 consists of 21 residues. The CDR3 loop is CALGEYRPNYGGYEGFDKLIF. DNA for the CDR3: TGTGCTCTTGGGGAATACCGTCCGAACTATGGGGGATACGAGGGGTTCGATAAACTCATCTTT.

Remarks on this clone: TCRdb's listed protein matches a much larger clone and diverges from this DNA's translation at residue 16, likely through a read error; the protein shown comes from the DNA. This chain joins TRDV3 and TRDJ1, with 9 bases aligning to TRDD2. Because TCRdb records no J gene, it was assigned here through a match of the DNA to germline. This CDR3 has 19 amino acids. CDR1 and CDR2 from the germline V gene are TVYSNPD and GDNSRS (reference sequence). The junction had 28 bases not matched to a gene; V was cut back by 2 bases and J by 9 bases. CDR3 protein: CAFLEEPSYALYTGPELIF. CDR3 DNA: TGTGCCTTTTTAGAGGAGCCTTCCTACGCACTTTATACTGGACCAGAACTCATCTTT. The full variable domain, completed using reference TRDV3 and TRDJ1, is CDKVTQSSPDQTVASGSEVVLLCTYDTVYSNPDLFWYRIRPDYSFQFVFYGDNSRSEGADFTQGRFSVKHILTQKAFHLVISPVRTEDSATYYCAFLEEPSYALYTGPELIFGKGTRVTVEP.

This clone was counted between two and nine times. TCRdb records a much larger clone's protein for this DNA, with a difference at residue 14 that likely arises from a read error; the protein given is the translation of the DNA. The rearrangement uses TRDV3 and TRDJ1; TRDD2 agrees at 7 bases. The CDR3 has 18 amino acids. From germline, CDR1 is TVYSNPD and CDR2 GDNSRS (reference sequence). The CDR3: CAFNRVPSLISYTNKLIF. CDR3 sequence (DNA): TGTGCCTTTAACAGGGTACCTTCCTTAATTTCATACACCAATAAACTCATCTTT.

This clone has only a few counts. This likely stems from a read error, as it lies one base from a far larger clone. Other DNA sequences in this sample translate to the same CDR3. The rearrangement uses TRDV3 and TRDJ1; 11 bases are a match to TRDD3. Germline values: CDR1 TVYSNPD, CDR2 GDNSRS (reference sequence). There are 21 residues in the CDR3. The CDR3 nucleotides are TGTGCCTCTAGAGTCCCCTTCTTTGGGGGATACGCGGGAGGTATAACCGATAAGCTCATCTTT. Protein sequence: CASRVPFFGGYAGGITDKLIF.

Worth noting for this clone: This DNA translates differently at residue 12 from the TCRdb protein, which is that of a much larger clone; a read error is likely, and the protein shown is the DNA's own translation. The chain is built from TRDV1 and TRDJ1; the match to TRDD3 covers 7 bases. In the absence of a J gene in TCRdb, the DNA was matched to germline to assign it here. With 0 bases clipped from V and 1 base from J, the junction kept 11 bases outside the gene matches. The CDR3 extends over 18 amino acids. Germline V lookup: CDR1 TSWWSYY, CDR2 QGS. The chain's CDR3 is CALGELDGILPCTDKLIF. DNA for the CDR3: TGTGCTCTTGGGGAACTAGATGGGATACTTCCGTGCACCGATAAACTCATCTTT.

With respect to this clone: TCRdb's protein for this DNA is that of a much larger clone and differs from the translation at residue 9, likely a read error; the protein shown is the DNA translation. This rearrangement joins TRDV1 to TRDJ1; the match to TRDD3 covers 9 bases. TCRdb supplies no J gene; here it was assigned by aligning the nucleotide sequence to germline. The CDR3 runs 22 residues. The trim removed 3 bases at V and 0 bases at J, leaving 23 bases unmatched. In germline, CDR1 is TSWWSYY, CDR2 QGS. The CDR3: CALGETSWCWGMGIPYTDKLIF. For the CDR3, the DNA is TGTGCTCTTGGGGAGACTTCCTGGTGCTGGGGGATGGGGATACCGTACACCGATAAACTCATCTTT.

This clone was seen at least ten times. The TCRdb protein, from a much larger clone, departs from this DNA's translation at residue 20, likely by read error; the protein shown derives from the DNA. The DNA of the CDR3 is TGTGCTCTTGGGGAATTCATACAGTCCGAGCCTGGGGGATACTTCAAGGTCGAACCACTCCCTAATGTGGCCGATAAACTCATCTTT. Amino acid sequence: CALGEFIQSEPGGYFKVEPLPNVADKLIF. V and J are TRDV1 and TRDJ1, with 11 nucleotides matching TRDD3. The CDR3 length is 29 residues. Germline trimming cut 2 bases from V and 3 bases from J; bases unmatched to any gene: 44. Looked up from germline, CDR1 is TSWWSYY and CDR2 is QGS.

CDR3 bases: TGTGCTCTTGGGGAAGGATGGTGGTTCCCCCGGCGTCCTGGGGGACCCCCCACCGATAAACTCATCTTT. Translating gives CALGEGWWFPRRPGGPPTDKLIF. This chain connects TRDV1 to TRDJ1; 8 bases match TRDD3. TCRdb does not report a J gene; here it was assigned by matching the DNA to germline references. CDR3 length: 23 amino acids. Germline V gene data show CDR1 as TSWWSYY and CDR2 as QGS. The trim removed 2 bases at V and 1 base at J, leaving 27 bases unmatched.

In its sample, this clone was seen a few times. TCRdb's protein, taken from a much larger clone, differs from this DNA's translation at residue 13, likely owing to a read error; the protein displayed comes from the DNA. V is TRDV1 and J is TRDJ1; 7 bases align to TRDD3. The CDR3 runs 24 residues. The germline gives CDR1 TSWWSYY, CDR2 QGS. V lost 1 base to trimming and J lost 0 bases; unmatched junction nucleotides: 29. The CDR3 DNA reads TGTGCTCTTGGGGAACCCACCTTTTTCTGTCCTAACTGTGGGATACCCTGCTACACCGATAAACTCATCTTT. Protein: CALGEPTFFCPNCGIPCYTDKLIF.

About this clone itself: TCRdb shows a much larger clone's protein in place of this DNA's translation, and the two differ at residue 19, likely through a read error; the protein shown is translated from the DNA. This sequence joins TRDV1 and TRDJ1; 12 bases are a match to TRDD3. TCRdb leaves out the J gene; it was filled in here by matching the DNA to germline. From germline, CDR1 is TSWWSYY and CDR2 QGS. This CDR3 is 22 amino acids long. CDR3 loop: CALGETFGSYEEAGGYADRLIF. The CDR3 DNA reads TGTGCTCTTGGGGAAACCTTTGGTTCCTACGAAGAGGCTGGGGGATACGCCGATAGACTCATCTTT.

In the case of this clone: A far larger clone lies a single base away; this is likely a read error. In the same sample, other DNA sequences code for this CDR3. The chain uses TRDV1 and TRDJ1; D unresolved. No J gene was available from TCRdb, and it was assigned here by a germline match of the DNA. The germline V gene encodes CDR1 TSWWSYY and CDR2 QGS. There are 19 residues in the CDR3. V shed 4 bases and J shed 5 bases, with 29 bases lying between them. CDR3 sequence: CALGVTNYLLVLQQDKLIF. In DNA form, the CDR3 reads TGTGCTCTTGGGGTTACGAACTATCTCCTGGTATTACAACAGGATAAACTCATCTTT.

This clone was recorded a few times. TCRdb's protein, taken from a much larger clone, differs from this DNA's translation at residue 15, likely owing to a read error; the protein displayed comes from the DNA. The rearrangement uses TRDV3 and TRDJ1, with 10 positions matching TRDD3. TCRdb gives no J gene; it was assigned here by matching the DNA to germline. CDR1 TVYSNPD and CDR2 GDNSRS come from the germline V gene (reference sequence). V lost 3 bases and J lost 8; bases outside the gene matches: 33. The CDR3 is 21 amino acids. The CDR3 nucleotides read TGTGCCTTGAAGGGCCGGACATTCCCCTTCTACTGGGGGATTCGCCCTGGGAAACTCATCTTT. Protein sequence: CALKGRTFPFYWGIRPGKLIF. The variable domain in full, completed from reference TRDV3 and TRDJ1, reads CDKVTQSSPDQTVASGSEVVLLCTYDTVYSNPDLFWYRIRPDYSFQFVFYGDNSRSEGADFTQGRFSVKHILTQKAFHLVISPVRTEDSATYYCALKGRTFPFYWGIRPGKLIFGKGTRVTVEP.

This clone was counted at least ten times. TCRdb has a much larger clone's protein, which differs at residue 17 from the translation of this DNA, likely because of a read error; what is shown is the protein translated from the DNA. The rearrangement links TRDV1 to TRDJ1, with 12 positions matching TRDD3. Germline CDR1 and CDR2: TSWWSYY and QGS. The CDR3 extends over 20 amino acids. CDR3 residues: CALGELILSLWGIRPDRLIF. CDR3 bases: TGTGCTCTTGGGGAACTGATCCTCTCCCTCTGGGGGATACGACCCGATAGACTCATCTTT.

This clone was seen a handful of times. Given a far larger clone just one base away, this is likely a sequencing read error. The same CDR3 can be traced to other DNA sequences in this sample. The rearrangement links TRDV1 to TRDJ1, with D possibly being TRDD2 (6 bases). The J gene, absent from TCRdb, was called here by matching the DNA to germline. V gave up 4 bases and J gave up 0 bases, with 30 bases separating them. The CDR3 runs to 21 residues. Germline-derived CDR1 and CDR2 are TSWWSYY and QGS. The CDR3 sequence: CALGAPGNLPYMGVYTDKLIF. The CDR3 bases are TGTGCTCTTGGGGCCCCAGGGAACCTTCCGTATATGGGAGTGTACACCGATAAACTCATCTTT.

This clone qualifies as medium-sized. Other DNA sequences from this sample encode an identical CDR3 as well. The gene calls are TRDV1 and TRDJ1; TRDD3 agrees at 10 bases. Trimming at V came to 2 bases and at J to 0 bases, leaving 12 bases not matched to a gene. The CDR3 has 19 amino acids. Looked up from germline, CDR1 is TSWWSYY and CDR2 is QGS. In DNA, the CDR3 is TGTGCTCTTGGGGAAGGGCTTCTCGGGGGATACGCGTACACCGATAAACTCATCTTT. This encodes CALGEGLLGGYAYTDKLIF.

This clone was seen ten or more times. A far larger clone differs by one base, so this is likely a read error. Different DNA sequences within this sample yield the same CDR3. This chain connects TRDV1 to TRDJ1; D not certain. This CDR3 comprises 17 residues. Germline assignment: CDR1 TSWWSYY and CDR2 QGS. The germline V and J ends were trimmed by 3 bases and 0 bases, with 17 bases remaining between them. The CDR3 DNA reads TGTGCTCTTGGGGAGCGCAAGGGAGCCCAGTACACCGATAAACTCATCTTT. The encoded protein is CALGERKGAQYTDKLIF.

A few counts support this clone. A read error likely explains why the TCRdb protein, taken from a much larger clone, differs from this DNA's translation at residue 15; the protein shown is translated from the DNA. This chain connects TRDV1 to TRDJ1; TRDD3 is a possible D gene (6 bases). V lost 4 bases and J 0 bases, leaving 33 bases between the germline ends. The CDR3 has 22 amino acids. From germline, CDR1 is TSWWSYY and CDR2 QGS. The CDR3 DNA reads TGTGCTCTTGGGGGATCTACGGCCGGGATAAGGGGGGGTCTCCCGTACACCGATAAACTCATCTTT. This encodes CALGGSTAGIRGGLPYTDKLIF.

As for this clone: The sample has other DNA sequences that encode this CDR3 too. The V gene is TRDV1, but the J gene lacks a call; the DNA was not compared with TRDD3, the D call given in the table. The CDR3 consists of 19 residues. Germline V gene lookup returns CDR1 TSWWSYY and CDR2 QGS. This chain's CDR3 is CALGETLRLGDLYTDKLIF. CDR3 DNA: TGTGCTCTTGGGGAGACTCTCCGGCTGGGGGATCTATACACCGATAAACTCATCTTC.

This clone appeared a few times. The protein given by TCRdb reflects a much larger clone and differs at residue 13 from this DNA's translation, likely from a read error; the protein shown is the DNA's translation. The chain joins TRDV1 to TRDJ1; either TRDD2 or TRDD3 may fit D (5 bases each). V gave up 3 bases and J gave up 0 bases, with 23 bases separating them. The CDR3 runs 19 residues. Per germline, CDR1 TSWWSYY and CDR2 QGS. The CDR3 DNA follows: TGTGCTCTTGGGGACCCAAGTCCCTTCGGGAGGGGGCACACCGATAAACTCATCTTT. Amino acid sequence: CALGDPSPFGRGHTDKLIF.

This clone was counted a few times. The protein held in TCRdb is that of a much larger clone and does not match this DNA's translation at residue 7, likely because of a read error; the protein shown is translated from the DNA. The rearrangement links TRDV1 to TRDJ1, with 9 bases matching TRDD3. No J gene is reported in TCRdb; it was inferred here by comparing the DNA with germline. With 0 bases clipped from V and 5 bases from J, the junction kept 22 bases outside the gene matches. CDR1 is TSWWSYY and CDR2 is QGS in the germline V gene. The CDR3 extends over 21 amino acids. The CDR3 DNA reads TGTGCTCTTGGGGAACTCACCCCTTTGGGACGCTGTACTGGGGGACCAGATAAACTCATCTTT. As protein: CALGELTPLGRCTGGPDKLIF.

This clone has only a few counts. TCRdb shows a much larger clone's protein in place of this DNA's translation, and the two differ at residue 12, likely through a read error; the protein shown is translated from the DNA. The chain links TRDV3 to TRDJ1; 9 bases map to TRDD3. There are 29 residues in the CDR3. J lost 0 bases, V lost 1 base, and 48 bases had no gene match. Germline CDR1 TVYSNPD, CDR2 GDNSRS (reference sequence). The chain's CDR3 is CAFKVPCLLTKQGDTPIYMSYSDTDKLIF. In DNA, the CDR3 is TGTGCCTTTAAAGTCCCCTGCCTCTTAACCAAACAGGGGGATACCCCGATCTACATGTCGTACAGCGACACCGATAAACTCATCTTT.

Points on this clone: The protein recorded in TCRdb matches a much larger clone and deviates from this DNA's translation at residue 11, suggesting a read error; the protein here is obtained by translating the DNA. The rearrangement uses TRDV1 and TRDJ1, with D possibly TRDD3 on 6 matching bases. Trimming stripped 7 bases from V and 8 bases from J, with 35 bases between. Germline CDR1 and CDR2: TSWWSYY and QGS. The CDR3 sequence is 19 residues long. CDR3: CALVELPRLGSLNYLKLIF. As DNA, the CDR3 is TGTGCTCTTGTGGAGCTGCCGAGGCTGGGGTCACTAAACTACCTGAAACTCATCTTT.

With respect to this clone: The mismatch at residue 9 between this DNA's translation and the TCRdb protein of a much larger clone likely reflects a read error; the protein shown is translated from the DNA. This chain joins TRDV1 and TRDJ1, with D unclear. Germline V lookup: CDR1 TSWWSYY, CDR2 QGS. This CDR3 has 14 amino acids. Trimming took 0 bases from V and 2 from J, leaving 7 bases between them. The CDR3 here is CALGELIGTDKLIF. DNA for the CDR3: TGTGCTCTTGGGGAACTCATCGGGACCGATAAACTCATCTTT.

The table lists this clone with many counts. For this DNA, TCRdb reports the protein of a much larger clone, which diverges at residue 6, most likely from a read error; the protein presented here is translated directly from the DNA. The chain has TRDV1 and TRDJ1; the D is unclear. The CDR3 spans 14 residues. Germline V gives CDR1 TSWWSYY, CDR2 QGS. Trimming removed 7 bases at V and 1 base at J, with 13 bases between. CDR3 DNA: TGTGCTCTTGTGATTCCCGTCTTCACCGATAAACTCATCTTT. Protein: CALVIPVFTDKLIF.

Comment on this clone: This likely traces to a read error, being one base from a far larger clone. This sample includes further DNA sequences coding for the same CDR3. This sequence joins TRDV3 and TRDJ1; 9 nucleotides match TRDD3. The CDR3 is 19 amino acids. Germline CDR1 reads TVYSNPD; CDR2 reads GDNSRS (reference sequence). V lost 3 bases, J lost 1 base, and 21 bases stayed unmatched. Here the CDR3 reads CAFAAFLLGDTLITDKLIF. Here the CDR3 DNA reads TGTGCCTTCGCGGCCTTCTTACTTGGGGATACGCTAATCACCGATAAACTCATCTTT.

Notes on this clone: This DNA translates differently at residue 15 from the TCRdb protein, which is that of a much larger clone; a read error is likely, and the protein shown is the DNA's own translation. This rearrangement joins TRDV3 to TRDJ1; TRDD3 agrees at 9 bases. The J gene is absent in TCRdb and was assigned here via DNA matching to germline. Germline V gives CDR1 TVYSNPD, CDR2 GDNSRS (reference sequence). The CDR3 is 21 amino acids. The V segment lost 2 bases and the J segment 1 base; nucleotides outside the gene matches: 26. The CDR3 here is CAFSAFLQNRRLGEVTDKLIF. CDR3 sequence (DNA): TGTGCCTTTTCCGCCTTCCTCCAAAATAGGAGACTGGGGGAGGTCACCGATAAACTCATCTTT.

This clone was found a few times. This likely reflects a read error, since a far larger clone is one base away. The same CDR3 can be traced to other DNA sequences in this sample. The chain carries TRDV1 and TRDJ1, with TRDD3 matching over 11 bases. In the absence of a J gene in TCRdb, the DNA was matched to germline to assign it here. This CDR3 region has 21 residues. Germline values: CDR1 TSWWSYY, CDR2 QGS. CDR3 loop: CALERVWGIQARGAYTDKLIF. In DNA, the CDR3 is TGCGCTCTTGAACGAGTCTGGGGGATACAGGCCCGAGGGGCTTACACCGATAAACTCATCTTT.